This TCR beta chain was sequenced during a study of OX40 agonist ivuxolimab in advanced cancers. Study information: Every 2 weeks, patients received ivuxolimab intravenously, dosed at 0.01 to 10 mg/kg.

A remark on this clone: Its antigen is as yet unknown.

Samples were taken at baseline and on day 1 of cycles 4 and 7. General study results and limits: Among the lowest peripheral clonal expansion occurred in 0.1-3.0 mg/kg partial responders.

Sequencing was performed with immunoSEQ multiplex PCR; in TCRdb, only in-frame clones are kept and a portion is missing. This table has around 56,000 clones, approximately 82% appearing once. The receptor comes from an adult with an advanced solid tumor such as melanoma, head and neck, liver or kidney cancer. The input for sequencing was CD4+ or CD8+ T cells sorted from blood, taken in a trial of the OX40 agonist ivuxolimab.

CDR3 nucleotides: TGTGCCAGCTCCCCCGGGGGGGCGCCGGCTTCCTACAATGAGCAGTTCTTC. This codes for CASSPGGAPASYNEQFF. The V and J genes are TRBV13 and TRBJ2-1; 8 positions agree with TRBD2. Germline V gives CDR1 PRHDT, CDR2 FYEKMQ (reference sequence). There are 17 residues in the CDR3. V lost 8 bases to trimming and J lost 1 base; unmatched junction nucleotides: 13.